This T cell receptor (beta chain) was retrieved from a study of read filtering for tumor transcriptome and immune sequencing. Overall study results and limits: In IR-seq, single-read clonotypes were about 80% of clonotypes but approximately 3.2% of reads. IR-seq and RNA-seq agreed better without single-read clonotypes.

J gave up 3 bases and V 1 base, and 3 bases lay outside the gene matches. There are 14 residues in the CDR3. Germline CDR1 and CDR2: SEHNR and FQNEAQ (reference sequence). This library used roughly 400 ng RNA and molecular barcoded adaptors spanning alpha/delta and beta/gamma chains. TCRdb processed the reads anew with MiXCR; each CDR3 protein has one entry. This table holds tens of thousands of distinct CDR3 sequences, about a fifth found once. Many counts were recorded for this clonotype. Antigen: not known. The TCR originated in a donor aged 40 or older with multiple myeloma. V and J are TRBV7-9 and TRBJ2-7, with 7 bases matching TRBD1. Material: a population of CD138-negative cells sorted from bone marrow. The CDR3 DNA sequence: TGTGCCAGCAGCTTAGAGACAGGGTACTACGAGCAGTACTTC. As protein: CASSLETGYYEQYF.